A selection of T cell receptor beta chains follows, all from one sample in a study of spatial heterogeneity in lung cancer. TCRdb called the 5' RACE reads again in MiXCR, with one record for every CDR3 protein. Of tens of thousands of distinct CDR3 sequences listed, about 8% are singletons. The starting material was PBMCs, obtained at surgery. The origin of the receptors is a female donor with early-stage non-small cell lung cancer. The CDR3 runs from the conserved cysteine through the conserved F or W. The order of the fields is CDR3 protein, CDR3 DNA, clone size, J gene, V gene, D gene. D genes are given only for firm matches. The size entry is marked missing in some rows and otherwise reads once, few, many or a size class.

CASSEDGQEYF TGTGCCAGCAGTGAAGACGGGCAGGAGTACTTC NA TRBJ2-5 TRBV6-1 NA
CASSTVQVATNEKLFF TGTGCCAGCAGCACGGTTCAGGTCGCAACTAATGAAAAACTGTTTTTT few TRBJ1-4 TRBV5-5 NA
CASSLRGGTDTQYF TGTGCCAGCAGTTTAAGGGGGGGCACAGATACGCAGTATTTT many TRBJ2-3 TRBV12-3/TRBV12-4 NA
CSAHSEKLFF TGCAGCGCACACTCTGAAAAACTGTTTTTT many TRBJ1-4 TRBV29-1 NA
CSASLLVSYGYTF TGCAGTGCTAGTCTCCTAGTAAGCTATGGCTACACCTTC many TRBJ1-2 TRBV20-1 NA
CASSLATGGTGELFF TGCGCCAGCAGCTTGGCCACAGGAGGGACCGGGGAGCTGTTTTTT NA TRBJ2-2 TRBV5-1 NA
CASSLGYSYNEQFF TGCGCCAGCAGCTTGGGTTATTCCTACAATGAGCAGTTCTTC NA TRBJ2-1 TRBV5-1 NA
CASSQVGGGETQYF TGTGCCAGCAGCCAAGTAGGGGGCGGAGAGACCCAGTACTTC many TRBJ2-5 TRBV4-2 TRBD1
CASSLDLGGVETQYF TGTGCCAGCAGCTTAGATTTAGGGGGCGTTGAGACCCAGTACTTC few TRBJ2-5 TRBV11-2 TRBD1
CASSLALRTEAFF TGTGCCAGCAGCCTCGCTCTTCGAACTGAAGCTTTCTTT NA TRBJ1-1 TRBV7-3 NA
CASSRSGAYNEQFF TGTGCCAGCAGCCGCAGCGGGGCATACAATGAGCAGTTCTTC NA TRBJ2-1 TRBV3-1 TRBD2
CSARNREGQPQHF TGCAGTGCTAGGAACAGGGAGGGTCAGCCCCAGCATTTT NA TRBJ1-5 TRBV20-1 NA
CASSLGQPYNSPLHF TGTGCCAGCAGCTTAGGGCAGCCTTATAATTCACCCCTCCACTTT few TRBJ1-6 TRBV7-2 NA
CASSVALGEGEQFF TGTGCCAGCAGCGTAGCTCTGGGGGAGGGTGAGCAGTTCTTC few TRBJ2-1 TRBV9 TRBD2
CASSFLAGEAFF TGTGCCAGCAGTTTTCTGGCGGGTGAAGCTTTCTTT NA TRBJ1-1 TRBV27 NA
CAWSVRVSNEKLFF TGTGCCTGGAGTGTACGAGTCTCTAATGAAAAACTGTTTTTT NA TRBJ1-4 TRBV30 NA
CASSEAQGADTQYF TGTGCCAGCAGTGAAGCTCAGGGGGCAGATACGCAGTATTTT NA TRBJ2-3 TRBV6-1 TRBD1
CASSYGQRAYEQYF TGTGCCAGCAGTTACGGACAGCGGGCCTACGAGCAGTACTTC NA TRBJ2-7 TRBV6-5 NA
CASSVEWATYEQYF TGTGCCAGCAGCGTAGAATGGGCCACCTACGAGCAGTACTTC many TRBJ2-7 TRBV9 NA
CASSQLPRTVNLSEAFF TGTGCCAGCAGCCAACTACCCCGGACAGTGAATCTCTCCGAAGCTTTCTTT NA TRBJ1-1 TRBV14 NA
CASSLPGTNEKLFF TGTGCCAGCAGCTTACCGGGGACTAATGAAAAACTGTTTTTT NA TRBJ1-4 TRBV5-4 NA
CASSFTRARSKAFF TGTGCCAGCAGTTTTACAAGAGCCCGGAGTAAGGCTTTCTTT NA TRBJ1-1 TRBV28 NA
CASSSQGRGTQYF TGTGCCAGCAGTTCGCAGGGGCGAGGGACCCAGTACTTC many TRBJ2-5 TRBV28 NA
CASSFANGYTF TGTGCCAGCAGCTTCGCTAATGGCTACACCTTC NA TRBJ1-2 TRBV11-2 NA
CASRVSGEGTQYF TGTGCCAGCAGGGTTAGCGGAGAGGGTACGCAGTATTTT few TRBJ2-3 TRBV27 NA